This paragraph covers one TCR beta chain sequence. What it binds is unknown. The data derive from a study of T-cell memory formation after mild COVID-19. Points from the study as a whole: Day 15 to 85 contractors were CD4/CD8 balanced; later expanders leaned CD4+. The pre-infection memory compartment contained some responding clones, suggesting cross-reactive memory joined.

After 5'RACE with constant-segment primers, TCR alpha and TCR beta cDNA libraries carrying sample barcodes and UMIs were obtained. TCRdb re-called the 5' RACE reads with MiXCR, one entry per CDR3 protein. The sample lists fewer than 450,000 distinct CDR3 sequences, 20% to 30% occurring once. Material: PBMCs or a T cell subset sorted from them (not recorded which). The clonotype comes from an adult woman who had mild COVID-19 (a few samples of this study predate the infection). Cell type and time point are not known.

The CDR3, as DNA: TGCAGTGCTCGCCAAGGGCGGAGCTCCTACGAGCAGTACTTC. This encodes CSARQGRSSYEQYF. V is TRBV20-1 and J is TRBJ2-7, with D unresolved. Trimming took off 5 bases at V and 0 bases at J, with 14 bases between the two ends. Germline CDR1 reads DFQATT; CDR2 reads SNEGSKA (reference sequence). The CDR3 is made up of 14 amino acids.